A single sample is the source of the 6 T cell receptor beta chains below, sequenced in a study of blood T cell repertoires in COVID-19. Only in-frame clones appear in the TCRdb table, and some are missing; sequencing was by immunoSEQ multiplex PCR. The data contain some 140,000 clones, 79% of them singletons. The sample taken for sequencing was peripheral blood. Source of these receptors: a woman between 65 and 79 years old with COVID-19, enrolled during active disease.

The chain uses TRBV2 and TRBJ2-1; TRBD2 agrees at 8 bases. The V gene end was trimmed by 5 bases and the J gene end by 6 bases; junction bases not matched to a gene: 18. The CDR3 has 18 residues. The germline V gene has CDR1 SNHLY and CDR2 FYNNEI. This chain's CDR3 is CASSRRALTGTSGNEQFF. In DNA, the CDR3 is TGTGCCAGCAGTCGACGGGCCTTAACCGGGACTAGTGGCAATGAGCAGTTCTTC.

Here the CDR3 reads CAISLARAGSYEQYF. Written as DNA, the CDR3 is TGTGCCATCAGTCTAGCCCGGGCGGGGAGCTACGAGCAGTACTTC. This chain links TRBV10-3 with TRBJ2-7; weak D call: TRBD2 (6 bases). The germline V and J ends were trimmed by 5 bases and 3 bases, with 17 bases remaining between them. This CDR3 contains 15 residues. Per germline, CDR1 ENHRY and CDR2 SYGVKD.

J is TRBJ2-3 and V is TRBV7-9; TRBD2 matches at 7 bases. J lost 11 bases, V lost 5 bases, and 7 bases had no gene match. Germline V gene lookup returns CDR1 SEHNR and CDR2 FQNEAQ (reference sequence). CDR3 length: 12 residues. The CDR3 sequence: CASSPGGRRQYF. CDR3 bases: TGTGCCAGCAGCCCGGGGGGAAGGCGGCAGTATTTT.

The chain is built from TRBV13 and TRBJ2-3, with 12 bases matching TRBD2. V lost 3 bases, J lost 3 bases, and 1 base stayed unmatched. Germline V lookup: CDR1 PRHDT, CDR2 FYEKMQ (reference sequence). The CDR3 covers 15 residues. The CDR3 bases are TGTGCCAGCAGCTTGGGGACTAGCGGGACAGATACGCAGTATTTT. This sequence encodes CASSLGTSGTDTQYF.

The CDR3 loop is CASTINGQVESPLHF. The CDR3 DNA reads TGTGCCAGCACTATTAACGGTCAGGTAGAGTCACCCCTCCACTTT. The chain carries TRBV6-5 and TRBJ1-6; D is uncertain. The ends were cut back, 7 bases at V and 10 bases at J, with 20 bases in the middle. The CDR3 sequence is 15 residues long. The V gene's germline CDR1 is MNHEY and CDR2 SVGAGI.

The sample holds one count of this clone. The chain uses TRBV30 and TRBJ2-5; 9 bases are a match to TRBD1. The CDR3 extends over 15 amino acids. Germline assignment: CDR1 GTSNPN and CDR2 SVGIG (reference sequence). J lost 2 bases, V lost 1 base, and 5 bases had no gene match. This CDR3 is CAWSGQGVGQETQYF. In DNA, the CDR3 is TGTGCCTGGAGTGGACAGGGGGTGGGGCAAGAGACCCAGTACTTC.